These 19 T cell receptor beta chains share one sample of origin, sequenced in a study of T cell responses to AZD1222 COVID-19 vaccine. Assay used: immunoSEQ multiplex PCR; TCRdb lists only in-frame clones, some missing. The repertoire holds approximately 130,000 clones, over 85% seen once, with around 3.1% in the top ten. This material consisted of peripheral blood, taken on day 0 of AZD1222 vaccination. These receptors came from an adult in good health.

V is TRBV19 and J is TRBJ1-5, with TRBD1 identical over 7 bases. The junction had 9 bases not matched to a gene; V was cut back by 6 bases and J by 4 bases. The CDR3 runs 15 residues. Germline V gene sequence: CDR1 LNHDA, CDR2 SQIVND (reference sequence). The CDR3 region is CASSTGVDRNQPQHF. The CDR3 bases are TGTGCCAGTAGCACAGGGGTTGACAGGAATCAGCCCCAGCATTTT.

The genes are TRBV4-1 and TRBJ1-2; 9 bases line up with TRBD1. Unmatched junction bases numbered 5, after V lost 4 bases and J lost 2 bases. This CDR3 has 15 residues. CDR1 is MGHRA, CDR2 YSYEKL, per germline. The CDR3: CASSPFDRGNYGYTF. For the CDR3, the DNA is TGCGCCAGCAGCCCATTCGACAGGGGGAACTATGGCTACACCTTC.

J is TRBJ1-3 and V is TRBV6-6; 9 bases fit TRBD1. The CDR3 is made up of 17 amino acids. The ends lost 5 bases at V and 1 base at J; junction bases unmatched: 9. Germline CDR1 and CDR2: MNHNY and SVGAGI (reference sequence). The DNA of the CDR3 is TGTGCCAGCAGTCCTCAGACAGGGGGTTATTCTGGAAACACCATATATTTT. Residues: CASSPQTGGYSGNTIYF.

The chain recombines TRBV6-1 with TRBJ1-1, with a tentative D call TRBD1 (5 bases). Trimming removed 1 base from V and 4 bases from J, with 10 bases in between. Germline lookup yields CDR1 MNHNS and CDR2 SASEGT. CDR3 length equals 14 residues. CDR3 coding DNA: TGTGCCAGCAGTGAAGGACAGTTCGTCACTGAAGCTTTCTTT. Its protein is CASSEGQFVTEAFF.

The chain has TRBV28 and TRBJ1-1, with D maybe TRBD1 (5 bases). Germline CDR1 MDHEN, CDR2 SYDVKM. Deletions cut 5 bases from V and 1 base from J, with 11 bases between. CDR3 length: 14 residues. DNA of the CDR3: TGTGCCAGCAGTCCCGATGGGGGGAACACTGAAGCTTTCTTT. Amino acid sequence: CASSPDGGNTEAFF.

This clone was detected only once. This chain joins TRBV5-5 and TRBJ1-1, with D tentatively TRBD1 (6 bases). This CDR3 is built from 17 residues. V gave up 4 bases and J gave up 5 bases, with 24 bases separating them. Germline lookup yields CDR1 SGHKS and CDR2 YYEKEE (reference sequence). Here the CDR3 DNA reads TGTGCCAGCAGCGGGGGGCTCCGCAGGGTTTCGGTAACTGAAGCTTTCTTT. Translation gives CASSGGLRRVSVTEAFF.

The chain joins TRBV30 to TRBJ1-1; 7 bases map to TRBD1. The CDR3 covers 12 residues. CDR1 is GTSNPN and CDR2 is SVGIG in the germline V gene (reference sequence). Trimming removed 4 bases from V and 5 bases from J; junction bases left unmatched: 4. CDR3 in DNA: TGTGCCTGGAAATACAGGGGAACTGAAGCTTTCTTT. Translating it yields CAWKYRGTEAFF.

In its sample, this clone was seen once. This rearrangement joins TRBV5-1 to TRBJ2-5; maybe TRBD2 (6 bases). V shed 4 bases and J shed 5 bases, with 12 bases lying between them. CDR3 length: 13 amino acids. Germline-derived CDR1 and CDR2 are SGHRS and YFSETQ. CDR3 in DNA: TGCGCCAGCAGCCGTGGACTATCGGAGACCCAGTACTTC. It encodes CASSRGLSETQYF.

V is TRBV9 and J is TRBJ1-2; no definite D call. Germline loops: CDR1 SGDLS, CDR2 YYNGEE. CDR3 length equals 12 residues. V lost 0 bases and J lost 8, with 8 bases in between. CDR3 region: CASSVGGVGYTF. The CDR3 nucleotides read TGTGCCAGCAGCGTAGGCGGAGTCGGCTACACCTTC.

This clone was counted only a few times. This sequence joins TRBV2 and TRBJ2-1; D is unclear. V was shortened by 6 bases and J by 0 bases, with 9 bases between the two germline ends. The CDR3 sequence is 14 residues long. The germline gives CDR1 SNHLY, CDR2 FYNNEI. The CDR3 DNA is TGTGCCAGCAGGGCTTCCAGCTCCTACAATGAGCAGTTCTTC. Translated, it gives CASRASSSYNEQFF. Using reference TRBV2 and TRBJ2-1 for the parts outside the CDR3, the full variable domain is EPEVTQTPSHQVTQMGQEVILRCVPISNHLYFYWYRQILGQKVEFLVSFYNNEISEKSEIFDDQFSVERPDGSNFTLKIRSTKLEDSAMYFCASRASSSYNEQFFGPGTRLTVL.

The genes are TRBV5-8 and TRBJ2-3; 8 bases agree with TRBD2. Germline-derived CDR1 and CDR2 are SGHTS and YDEGEE. This CDR3 spans 16 amino acids. Trimming removed 4 bases from V and 5 bases from J; junction bases left unmatched: 12. CDR3: CASSQRGGRTGDTQYF. The CDR3 nucleotides are TGTGCCAGCAGCCAAAGGGGCGGGAGGACTGGAGATACGCAGTATTTT.

The rearrangement uses TRBV9 and TRBJ2-1; TRBD1 or TRBD2 may be the D gene (5 bases each). The CDR3 covers 15 residues. Per the germline V gene, CDR1 is SGDLS and CDR2 is YYNGEE. Trimming took 0 bases from V and 7 from J, leaving 14 bases between them. The CDR3 spells CASSVGGTWGNEQFF. The CDR3 DNA sequence: TGTGCCAGCAGCGTAGGTGGGACGTGGGGGAATGAGCAGTTCTTC.

The CDR3 coding sequence is TGTGCCAGTAGTATGGGGAATTACAATGAGCAGTTCTTC. This translates into CASSMGNYNEQFF. The rearrangement joins TRBV19 to TRBJ2-1; D is ambiguous. Germline V gives CDR1 LNHDA, CDR2 SQIVND (reference sequence). Trimming took off 3 bases at V and 4 bases at J, with 7 bases between the two ends. This CDR3 has 13 amino acids.

The chain carries TRBV28 and TRBJ1-2; possible D gene TRBD1, 5 bases. Trimming removed 6 bases at V and 5 bases at J, with 10 bases between. The length of the CDR3 is 12 residues. Germline-derived CDR1 and CDR2 are MDHEN and SYDVKM. The CDR3 region is CASRPGGYGYTF. The CDR3 DNA follows: TGTGCCAGCAGGCCGGGGGGATATGGCTACACCTTC.

J is TRBJ2-7 and V is TRBV10-1; D not certain. Germline V gene sequence: CDR1 WNHNN, CDR2 SYGVQD (reference sequence). The CDR3 sequence is 15 residues long. V was shortened by 0 bases and J by 1 base, with 10 bases between the two germline ends. The CDR3 nucleotides read TGCGCCAGCAGTGAGTCCGCGGCAGGATCCTACGAGCAGTACTTC. This gives the protein CASSESAAGSYEQYF.

V is TRBV7-9 and J is TRBJ1-1, with a tentative D call TRBD1 (6 bases). Trimming pared 5 bases from V and 0 bases from J, leaving 16 bases between. The CDR3 length is 16 residues. CDR1 and CDR2 (germline): SEHNR, FQNEAQ (reference sequence). CDR3 residues: CASSPITGKLNTEAFF. In DNA form, the CDR3 reads TGTGCCAGCAGCCCTATCACAGGGAAACTGAACACTGAAGCTTTCTTT.

The rearrangement links TRBV5-5 to TRBJ1-1; 8 nucleotides match TRBD1. The CDR3 runs to 16 residues. V shed 4 bases and J 1 base; nucleotides not matched to a gene: 9. CDR1 is SGHKS, CDR2 YYEKEE, per germline (reference sequence). The CDR3 protein is CASSNYRGAPNTEAFF. The CDR3, as DNA: TGTGCCAGCAGCAACTACAGGGGGGCCCCGAACACTGAAGCTTTCTTT.

This rearrangement joins TRBV4-2 to TRBJ1-2; D not resolved. Germline CDR1 LGHNA, CDR2 YNFKEQ. The V end lost 0 bases, the J end lost 4 bases, and 12 bases lay between the germline ends. This CDR3 is 15 amino acids long. CDR3 amino acids: CASSQDVGLVYGYTF. The CDR3 DNA sequence: TGTGCCAGCAGCCAAGATGTGGGCCTTGTCTATGGCTACACCTTC.

This rearrangement joins TRBV5-1 to TRBJ1-6; TRBD1 matches 8 bases. Germline CDR1 is SGHRS and CDR2 is YFSETQ. V trimming: 4 bases; J trimming: 5 bases; junction bases outside the gene matches: 5. This CDR3 is built from 15 residues. CDR3 region: CASSQGTGNNSPLHF. The CDR3 bases are TGCGCCAGCAGCCAAGGGACAGGCAATAATTCACCCCTCCACTTT.